These 4 T cell receptor beta chains came from one sample sequenced in a study of blood T cell repertoires in COVID-19 (dated by TCRdb to the early 2020s). Preparation of the library involved the immunoSEQ multiplex PCR assay. The table was pulled from immuneACCESS by TCRdb, which kept in-frame rearrangements only. Such tables lose some clones; where checked, under half of the loss comes from unresolved V genes, and the rest has no known cause. Present in this sample are about 51,000 clones, about four fifths of which were seen just once. The ten largest clones represent roughly 2.5% of the sample. The sequencing input was peripheral blood. The receptors derive from a man aged 50 to 59 with acute or convalescent COVID-19.

V is TRBV30 and J is TRBJ1-5, with D tentatively TRBD1 (5 bases). Germline CDR1 and CDR2: GTSNPN and SVGIG (reference sequence). The CDR3 covers 16 residues. V gave up 2 bases and J gave up 6 bases, with 20 bases separating them. CDR3 sequence reads: CAWSTPGGRAFQPQHF. The DNA for the CDR3 is TGTGCCTGGAGTACCCCCGGGGGGAGGGCCTTTCAGCCCCAGCATTTT.

The chain carries TRBV12-3 or TRBV12-4 and TRBJ1-2; no firm D call. The V gene lost 3 bases and the J gene lost 8 bases, with 10 bases spanning the gap. The CDR3 runs to 12 residues. CDR3 protein: CASSFGVRGYTF. The CDR3 DNA reads as TGTGCCAGCAGTTTCGGGGTAAGAGGCTACACCTTC.

V gene TRBV28 combines with J gene TRBJ2-7; a weak D match, TRBD1 (6 bases). Germline-derived CDR1 and CDR2 are MDHEN and SYDVKM. V lost 2 bases and J 3 bases, leaving 11 bases between the germline ends. The CDR3 length is 14 residues. CDR3 protein: CASSLLGDNYEQYF. The CDR3 DNA sequence: TGTGCCAGCAGTTTACTGGGGGACAACTACGAGCAGTACTTC.

In this sample, this clone turned up once. The CDR3 nucleotides read TGTGCCAGCAGTTACACAGGGGTCGAGCAGTACTTC. Protein: CASSYTGVEQYF. The V gene is TRBV6-5, the J gene TRBJ2-7; 7 nucleotides line up with TRBD1. The CDR3 sequence is 12 residues long. V dropped 2 bases and J dropped 6; count of bases not matched to a gene: 1. Germline-derived CDR1 and CDR2 are MNHEY and SVGAGI.